These 26 T cell receptor beta chains were sequenced from one sample in a study of cytomegalovirus exposure and HLA in healthy donors. Use of 60 Vbeta and 13 Jbeta primers characterized the PCR. The data were produced by immunoSEQ multiplex PCR, yet TCRdb's version contains in-frame clones alone and is incomplete. Of some 140,000 clones detected, 65% to 85% appear once; the ten largest clones hold roughly 2.8%. The sample taken for sequencing was PBMCs. These receptor sequences come from a man aged 18-30 years in good health and CMV-seronegative.

Only one count was recorded for this clone. The chain links TRBV6-4 to TRBJ2-1; 12 positions match TRBD2. The CDR3 extends over 16 amino acids. Germline V gives CDR1 MRHNA, CDR2 SNTAGT. Trimming cost V 2 bases and J 7 bases; bases outside gene matches: 6. The DNA for the CDR3 is TGTGCCAGCAGTGACGCTGGGACTAGCGGGCGTAATGAGCAGTTCTTC. It yields the protein CASSDAGTSGRNEQFF.

The V and J genes are TRBV28 and TRBJ2-7, with D perhaps matching TRBD2 (5 bases). This CDR3 has 13 residues. V was shortened by 8 bases and J by 2 bases, with 13 bases between the two germline ends. Germline CDR1 MDHEN, CDR2 SYDVKM. The CDR3, as DNA: TGTGCCAGCGGGCGAGCGGCCACCTACGAGCAGTACGTC. Amino acids: CASGRAATYEQYV.

J is TRBJ2-5 and V is TRBV19; TRBD1 matches 8 bases. Looked up from germline, CDR1 is LNHDA and CDR2 is SQIVND (reference sequence). Trimming cost V 2 bases and J 4 bases; bases outside gene matches: 9. The CDR3 is 16 residues long. CDR3 region: CASSIRTGMIGETQYF. DNA for the CDR3: TGTGCCAGTAGTATACGGACAGGGATGATCGGAGAGACCCAGTACTTC. Full variable domain (rest looked up from reference TRBV19 and TRBJ2-5): DGGITQSPKYLFRKEGQNVTLSCEQNLNHDAMYWYRQDPGQGLRLIYYSQIVNDFQKGDIAEGYSVSREKKESFPLTVTSAQKNPTAFYLCASSIRTGMIGETQYFGPGTRLLVL.

The chain employs TRBV25-1 and TRBJ1-3, with a possible D match to TRBD1 (5 bases). The CDR3 loop spans 16 amino acids. Trimming left V 3 bases short and J 7 bases short, with 19 bases between. CDR1 and CDR2 (germline): MGHDK, SYGVNS. CDR3: CASSDRHPGLSNTIYF. The CDR3 nucleotides read TGTGCCAGCAGTGACCGACACCCAGGGTTGAGTAACACCATATATTTT.

This clone was detected only a few times. The J gene is TRBJ1-6, the V gene TRBV5-6; 8 bases agree with TRBD1. This CDR3 has 15 residues. Germline V gene lookup returns CDR1 SGHDT and CDR2 YYEEEE. V was pared by 4 bases and J by 7 bases, with 7 bases of the junction left unmatched. This chain's CDR3 is CASSPTGGGNSPLHF. The CDR3 coding sequence is TGTGCCAGCAGCCCAACAGGGGGTGGAAATTCACCCCTCCACTTT.

This chain joins TRBV7-2 and TRBJ1-2; 7 bases fit TRBD1. This CDR3 is 14 amino acids long. V lost 5 bases to trimming and J lost 2 bases; unmatched junction nucleotides: 5. Germline lookup yields CDR1 SGHTA and CDR2 FQGNSA. This CDR3 reads CASSEDRANYGYTF. The CDR3 DNA is TGTGCCAGCAGCGAAGACAGGGCCAACTATGGCTACACCTTC.

The chain combines TRBV27 with TRBJ2-7, with D unresolved. Looked up from germline, CDR1 is MNHEY and CDR2 is SMNVEV (reference sequence). Trimming removed 5 bases at V and 3 bases at J, with 20 bases between. The CDR3 spans 16 residues. In DNA form, the CDR3 reads TGTGCCAGCAGTCCCTCATCTGGAGAAACTTTCTACGAGCAGTACTTC. As protein: CASSPSSGETFYEQYF.

The chain carries TRBV27 and TRBJ1-1; 8 bases match TRBD1. V trimming: 8 bases; J trimming: 3 bases; junction bases outside the gene matches: 8. CDR1 is MNHEY, CDR2 SMNVEV, per germline (reference sequence). The CDR3 runs 14 residues. CDR3 coding DNA: TGTGCCAGCTCAAGACAGGGGCGGTACACTGAAGCTTTCTTT. Translated, it gives CASSRQGRYTEAFF.

The rearrangement uses TRBV6-5 and TRBJ1-4; a weak D match, TRBD1 (6 bases). This CDR3 comprises 14 residues. CDR1 is MNHEY, CDR2 SVGAGI, per germline. Trimming removed 6 bases at V and 8 bases at J, with 16 bases between. CDR3 residues: CASSTGGADEKLFF. CDR3 sequence (DNA): TGTGCCAGCAGCACCGGGGGGGCGGACGAAAAACTGTTTTTT.

This clone was observed a single time. J is TRBJ1-6 and V is TRBV6-5; tentative D call: TRBD1 (5 bases). Looked up from germline, CDR1 is MNHEY and CDR2 is SVGAGI. This CDR3 has 16 residues. Between the trimmed V and J ends, which lost 2 bases and 4 bases, there was a span of 12 bases. CDR3 amino acids: CASSYVRAGYNSPLHF. CDR3 nucleotide sequence: TGTGCCAGCAGTTACGTCAGGGCAGGTTATAATTCACCCCTCCACTTT.

This clone was recorded a few times. This chain joins TRBV14 and TRBJ2-5; 9 bases match TRBD1. V gave up 4 bases and J gave up 7 bases; unmatched junction bases: 13. In germline, CDR1 is SGHDN, CDR2 FVKESK. This CDR3 is built from 16 residues. CDR3 nucleotide sequence: TGTGCCAGCAGCCGGTATAGGACAGGGGCTACGGGGACCCAGTACTTC. Encoded protein: CASSRYRTGATGTQYF.

This clone came up a few times. This chain connects TRBV6-4 to TRBJ2-1; D is perhaps TRBD1 (6 bases). Germline lookup yields CDR1 MRHNA and CDR2 SNTAGT. The CDR3 is made up of 16 amino acids. Trimming cost V 0 bases and J 0 bases, with 9 bases left between them. CDR3 DNA: TGTGCCAGCAGTGACTCGAGGGGGAGCTCCTACAATGAGCAGTTCTTC. Translating it yields CASSDSRGSSYNEQFF.

This chain joins TRBV2 and TRBJ2-2, with no clear D. The CDR3 contains 13 residues. The V gene's germline CDR1 is SNHLY and CDR2 FYNNEI. V lost 6 bases, J lost 2 bases, and 7 bases lay in between. CDR3 protein: CASSPSNTGELFF. CDR3 nucleotide sequence: TGTGCCAGCAGCCCCTCCAACACCGGGGAGCTGTTTTTT.

This clone was counted once. Written as DNA, the CDR3 is TGTGCCAGCAGTGAAGCGAACAGTTATAACTATGGCTACACCTTC. Translation gives CASSEANSYNYGYTF. The chain carries TRBV6-1 and TRBJ1-2; the D is unclear. Trimming removed 0 bases from V and 1 base from J, with 9 bases in between. From germline, CDR1 is MNHNS and CDR2 SASEGT. The length of the CDR3 is 15 residues.

This clone was seen once. V and J are TRBV6-5 and TRBJ1-1; D is perhaps TRBD1 (5 bases). The germline gives CDR1 MNHEY, CDR2 SVGAGI. The CDR3 contains 13 residues. The V end lost 5 bases, the J end lost 6 bases, and 13 bases lay between the germline ends. CDR3 protein: CASSETEAAEAFF. CDR3 nucleotides: TGTGCCAGCAGTGAGACAGAAGCTGCTGAAGCTTTCTTT.

The chain employs TRBV5-1 and TRBJ2-2; TRBD2 matches 10 bases. Germline V lookup: CDR1 SGHRS, CDR2 YFSETQ. The V gene end was trimmed by 0 bases and the J gene end by 2 bases; junction bases not matched to a gene: 1. The length of the CDR3 is 16 residues. The CDR3: CASSLVAGGNTGELFF. CDR3 coding DNA: TGCGCCAGCAGCTTGGTAGCGGGGGGAAACACCGGGGAGCTGTTTTTT.

This clone occurred a few times. The CDR3 DNA reads as TGTGCCTGGTCGATACAGGACACAGATTATGGCTACACCTTC. Protein sequence: CAWSIQDTDYGYTF. V gene TRBV30 combines with J gene TRBJ1-2; TRBD1 is a possible D gene (5 bases). The CDR3 covers 14 residues. The germline CDR1 and CDR2 sequences are GTSNPN and SVGIG (reference sequence). Trimming pared 5 bases from V and 5 bases from J, leaving 18 bases between.

The chain employs TRBV4-1 and TRBJ1-2; unclear D gene. The CDR3 totals 15 residues. Germline V gives CDR1 MGHRA, CDR2 YSYEKL. V was cut by 1 base and J by 3 bases, with 12 bases left in between. This CDR3 reads CASSQGSGRDYGYTF. Written as DNA, the CDR3 is TGCGCCAGCAGCCAAGGGTCGGGGAGGGACTATGGCTACACCTTC.

The V and J genes are TRBV2 and TRBJ1-5, with 8 positions matching TRBD1. CDR3 length equals 19 residues. V gave up 5 bases and J gave up 0 bases; unmatched junction bases: 15. Germline lookup yields CDR1 SNHLY and CDR2 FYNNEI. The CDR3 sequence: CASSPWTGMLSYSNQPQHF. CDR3 DNA sequence: TGTGCCAGCAGTCCCTGGACAGGGATGTTGAGCTATAGCAATCAGCCCCAGCATTTT.

This clone showed up just once. This chain connects TRBV4-1 to TRBJ1-1; no firm D call. The CDR3 is 17 residues long. Trimming removed 1 base at V and 0 bases at J, with 15 bases between. The germline V gene has CDR1 MGHRA and CDR2 YSYEKL. The CDR3 DNA is TGCGCCAGCAGCCAAGTCTCGGGGTCCTTCCTGAACACTGAAGCTTTCTTT. This sequence encodes CASSQVSGSFLNTEAFF.

The chain links TRBV5-1 to TRBJ1-2, with D possibly TRBD1 on 5 matching bases. The germline V and J ends were trimmed by 4 bases and 3 bases, with 16 bases remaining between them. Germline CDR1 is SGHRS and CDR2 is YFSETQ. This CDR3 has 15 residues. The CDR3, as DNA: TGCGCCAGCAGCCGAACTATTGACAGAGACTATGGCTACACCTTC. Encoded protein: CASSRTIDRDYGYTF. The whole variable domain, filled in from reference TRBV5-1 and TRBJ1-2, reads KAGVTQTPRYLIKTRGQQVTLSCSPISGHRSVSWYQQTPGQGLQFLFEYFSETQRNKGNFPGRFSGRQFSNSRSEMNVSTLELGDSALYLCASSRTIDRDYGYTFGSGTRLTVV.

This chain uses TRBV9 with TRBJ2-7, with 7 bases matching TRBD1. Germline CDR1 reads SGDLS; CDR2 reads YYNGEE. The CDR3 is 15 amino acids. V shed 0 bases and J 4 bases; nucleotides not matched to a gene: 7. This CDR3 reads CASSVAEGAPYEQYF. CDR3 bases: TGTGCCAGCAGCGTAGCTGAGGGGGCCCCGTACGAGCAGTACTTC.

The chain has TRBV28 and TRBJ1-1; the D is unclear. Germline-derived CDR1 and CDR2 are MDHEN and SYDVKM. Trimming left V 6 bases short and J 7 bases short, with 12 bases between. The CDR3 contains 12 residues. CDR3 in DNA: TGTGCCAGCAGGCGACTAGCCCATGAAGCTTTCTTT. It yields the protein CASRRLAHEAFF.

The chain joins TRBV11-2 to TRBJ1-1; tentative D call: TRBD1 (5 bases). Germline V CDR1 and CDR2: SGHAT, FQNNGV. V gave up 4 bases and J gave up 1 base, with 10 bases separating them. The CDR3 is 14 residues long. The CDR3 sequence is CASSSGLPNTEAFF. The CDR3 bases are TGTGCCAGCAGCTCGGGACTGCCGAACACTGAAGCTTTCTTT.

V is TRBV7-2 and J is TRBJ2-7, with a weak D call TRBD2 (5 bases). Trimming pared 0 bases from V and 0 bases from J, leaving 9 bases between. Germline lookup yields CDR1 SGHTA and CDR2 FQGNSA. The CDR3 runs 15 residues. CDR3 loop: CASSLAVGSSYEQYF. The CDR3 DNA follows: TGTGCCAGCAGCTTAGCGGTGGGGAGCTCCTACGAGCAGTACTTC. Full variable domain (rest looked up from reference TRBV7-2 and TRBJ2-7): GAGVSQSPSNKVTEKGKDVELRCDPISGHTALYWYRQSLGQGLEFLIYFQGNSAPDKSGLPSDRFSAERTGGSVSTLTIQRTQQEDSAVYLCASSLAVGSSYEQYFGPGTRLTVT.

This clone showed up just once. This rearrangement joins TRBV7-9 to TRBJ2-7; TRBD1 aligns across 7 bases. With 4 bases clipped from V and 5 bases from J, the junction kept 11 bases outside the gene matches. The germline gives CDR1 SEHNR, CDR2 FQNEAQ (reference sequence). The CDR3 extends over 15 amino acids. CDR3 residues: CASSSRATGDHEQYF. In nucleotides, the CDR3 is TGTGCCAGCAGCTCCCGGGCAACAGGGGACCACGAGCAGTACTTC.